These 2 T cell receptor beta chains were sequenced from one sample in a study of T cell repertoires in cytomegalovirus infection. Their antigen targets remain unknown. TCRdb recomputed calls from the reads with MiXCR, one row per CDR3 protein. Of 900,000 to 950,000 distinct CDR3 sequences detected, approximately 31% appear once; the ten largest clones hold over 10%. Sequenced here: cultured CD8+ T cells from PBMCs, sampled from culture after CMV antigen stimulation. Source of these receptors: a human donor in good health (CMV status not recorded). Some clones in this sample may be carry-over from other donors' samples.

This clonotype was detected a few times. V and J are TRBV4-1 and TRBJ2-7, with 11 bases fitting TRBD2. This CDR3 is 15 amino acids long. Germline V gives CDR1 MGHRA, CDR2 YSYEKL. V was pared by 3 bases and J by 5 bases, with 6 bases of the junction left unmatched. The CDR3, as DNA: TGCGCCAGCAGCCAGTCTAGCGGGGGGTATGACGAGCAGTACTTC. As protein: CASSQSSGGYDEQYF.

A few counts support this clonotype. The chain's CDR3 is CASTISDRGYDTGELFF. The CDR3 DNA sequence: TGTGCCAGCACCATATCGGACAGGGGGTATGACACCGGGGAGCTGTTTTTT. The chain joins TRBV27 to TRBJ2-2, with 10 bases fitting TRBD1. V lost 7 bases and J lost 3; bases outside the gene matches: 11. CDR3 length equals 17 residues. Germline CDR1 reads MNHEY; CDR2 reads SMNVEV (reference sequence).